Included here is one T cell receptor beta chain sequence, with context. Its antigen is unknown. This entry comes from a study of T cell clones after liver transplantation. Background on the study: At least one year of complete immunosuppression withdrawal without enzymes over twice normal defined tolerance. Findings and caveats of the study: In two subjects, few donor cells limited the measurable donor-reactive repertoire. Rather than being deleted, graft donor-reactive T cells may have moved into the graft. Compared with third party-reactive sequences, donor-reactive ones declined more, independent of withdrawal success.

The repertoire was sequenced with immunoSEQ multiplex PCR; TCRdb's copy has only in-frame clones and lacks some. The profile shows 45,000 to 60,000 clones, approximately 63% of them singletons. CDR1 is SGHVS, CDR2 FQNEAQ, per germline. V shed 1 base, J shed 1 base, and the junction held 7 bases outside the gene matches. CDR3 length equals 17 residues. This chain uses TRBV7-8 with TRBJ1-1; 9 bases line up with TRBD1. The sequence came from a human patient who received a liver transplant. The graft donor may be the source of some T cells. The specimen was CD4+ T cells from blood, collected at the approximately 15-month timepoint. The DNA for the CDR3 is TGTGCCAGCAGCTTAGTGGGACAGGGCGGCCCGAACACTGAAGCTTTCTTT. It translates to CASSLVGQGGPNTEAFF.